Listed below are T cell receptor beta chains from one sample, sequenced in a study of identifying expanded T cells in peripheral blood. The assay was immunoSEQ multiplex PCR, and TCRdb's table has in-frame clones only and misses some. The sample includes just under 65,000 clones, over 75% of them seen just once. The sequencing input was blood. These TCRs come from a person aged 18 to 75 in good health. Each CDR3 is given with its conserved first and last residue. The order of the fields is clone size, V gene, D gene, J gene, CDR3 protein, CDR3 DNA. The D gene is left open where the match is weak. Not every row has a clone size; where given, it reads once, few, many or a size class.

>NA|TRBV6-1|NA|TRBJ2-7
CASSVQGSGSYEQYF
TGTGCCAGCAGTGTTCAGGGAAGTGGCTCCTACGAGCAGTACTTC
>NA|TRBV11-2|NA|TRBJ2-5
CASSSLRRDSYKTQYF
TGTGCCAGCAGCTCATTACGACGGGACTCCTATAAGACCCAGTACTTC
>NA|TRBV15|NA|TRBJ1-5
CATAQEHSNQPQHF
TGTGCCACCGCCCAAGAACATAGCAATCAGCCCCAGCATTTT
>few|TRBV5-4|TRBD1|TRBJ2-2
CASSSRRWGQGRAGELFF
TGTGCCAGCAGCAGCCGGCGATGGGGACAGGGAAGGGCCGGGGAGCTGTTTTTT
>NA|TRBV7-2|TRBD1|TRBJ1-6
CASSLGTGFYSPLHF
TGTGCCAGCAGCTTAGGGACAGGGTTTTATTCACCCCTCCACTTT
>few|TRBV7-8|NA|TRBJ1-5
CASSLYRAGNQPQHF
TGTGCCAGCAGCTTATACAGGGCAGGCAATCAGCCCCAGCATTTT
>NA|TRBV19|NA|TRBJ1-5
CASSSRVSNQPQHF
TGTGCCAGTAGTAGCAGGGTAAGCAATCAGCCCCAGCATTTT
>NA|TRBV6-6|NA|TRBJ1-2
CASSYSGQKAKNGYTF
TGTGCCAGCAGTTACTCCGGACAGAAGGCGAAAAATGGCTACACCTTC
>NA|TRBV30|TRBD2|TRBJ2-3
CAWRTLGGSDTQYF
TGTGCCTGGAGGACTCTCGGGGGGTCAGATACGCAGTATTTT
>once|TRBV7-2|TRBD2|TRBJ2-5
CASSLGGAGQETQYF
TGTGCCAGCAGCTTAGGAGGAGCGGGGCAAGAGACCCAGTACTTC
>NA|TRBV5-4|TRBD2|TRBJ2-7
CASSPRAGGGDEQYF
TGTGCCAGCAGCCCCCGGGCGGGGGGGGGAGATGAGCAGTACTTC
>few|TRBV6-6|NA|TRBJ1-4
CATAEKDEKLFF
TGTGCCACCGCCGAAAAGGACGAAAAACTGTTTTTT
>NA|TRBV2|NA|TRBJ1-1
CASSEEVNTEAFF
TGTGCCAGCAGTGAAGAGGTGAACACTGAAGCTTTCTTT
>NA|TRBV6-4|NA|TRBJ2-2
CASSDSMTTGELFF
TGTGCCAGCAGTGACTCGATGACCACCGGGGAGCTGTTTTTT
>NA|TRBV19|TRBD1|TRBJ1-2
CASSITGDNYGYTF
TGTGCCAGTAGTATTACAGGGGATAACTATGGCTACACCTTC
>NA|TRBV7-8|NA|TRBJ1-3
CASSQTPGPGNTIYF
TGTGCCAGCAGCCAGACCCCCGGTCCTGGAAACACCATATATTTT
>NA|TRBV7-8|TRBD2|TRBJ2-3
CASSRRILAGGHDTQYF
TGTGCCAGCAGCCGTAGGATACTAGCGGGGGGGCATGATACGCAGTATTTT
>NA|TRBV6-5|NA|TRBJ1-1
CATIPRVGDTEAFF
TGTGCCACCATACCCAGGGTAGGGGACACTGAAGCTTTCTTT
>NA|TRBV30|NA|TRBJ2-5
CAWSVSLETQYF
TGTGCCTGGAGTGTGAGTTTAGAGACCCAGTACTTC
>NA|TRBV5-6|NA|TRBJ2-7
CASTEMGYNYEQYF
TGTGCCAGCACCGAAATGGGGTATAACTACGAGCAGTACTTC
>NA|TRBV6-1|TRBD1|TRBJ1-1
CASSRTGNTEAFF
TGTGCCAGCAGCCGGACAGGTAACACTGAAGCTTTCTTT